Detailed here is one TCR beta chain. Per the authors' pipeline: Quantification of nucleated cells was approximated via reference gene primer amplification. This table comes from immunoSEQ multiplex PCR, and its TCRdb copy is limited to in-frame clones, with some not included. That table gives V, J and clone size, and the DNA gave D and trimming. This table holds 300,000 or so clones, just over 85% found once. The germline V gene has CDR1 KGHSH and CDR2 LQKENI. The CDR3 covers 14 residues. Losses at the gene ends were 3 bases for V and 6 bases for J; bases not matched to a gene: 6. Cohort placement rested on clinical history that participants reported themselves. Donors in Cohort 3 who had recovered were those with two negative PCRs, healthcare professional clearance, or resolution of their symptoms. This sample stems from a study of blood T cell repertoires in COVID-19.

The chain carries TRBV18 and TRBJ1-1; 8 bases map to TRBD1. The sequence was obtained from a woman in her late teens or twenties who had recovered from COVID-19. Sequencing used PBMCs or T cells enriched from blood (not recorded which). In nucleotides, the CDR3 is TGTGCCAGCTCACCCATGACAGGGGACCCTGAAGCTTTCTTT. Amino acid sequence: CASSPMTGDPEAFF.